This T cell receptor beta chain was sequenced for a study of blood T cell repertoires in COVID-19. TCRdb keeps only in-frame clones here, not all; method: immunoSEQ multiplex PCR. The sample carries around 140,000 clones, 85% to 90% recorded once. Per germline, CDR1 SQVTM and CDR2 ANQGSEA. With 4 bases removed from V and 0 bases from J, the gap between germline ends came to 11 bases. The CDR3 spans 14 residues. The chain employs TRBV29-1 and TRBJ2-3, with D hard to call. The sequence was obtained from a man in his sixties or seventies with active COVID-19. Material for sequencing was peripheral blood. CDR3 loop: CSVALLVSTDTQYF. CDR3 sequence (DNA): TGCAGCGTTGCGCTCTTAGTAAGCACAGATACGCAGTATTTT.